Here is one TCR beta chain with its context. Its antigen target is currently unknown. No clone much larger than this one lies a single base away; base qualities are absent. Libraries were constructed by multiplex PCR. TCRdb names Illumina HiSeq 4000 as the instrument used. TCR beta libraries were built with iRepertoire HTBI primers and Arm-PCR amplification of CDR3 regions. Gel purification was performed on PCR products prior to sequencing. The published analysis was carried out like this. Gene usage analysis of CDR3 amino acid clonotypes relied on the 60 to 65 TRBV and around 14 TRBJ segments identified across samples. Filtered high-quality paired reads were merged into contigs using COPE and FqMerger. BLAST was used to align contigs to the IMGT TRBV, TRBD and TRBJ reference genes, and CDR3 was defined following IMGT. Any clonotype with a frequency above 0.1% was counted as a highly expanded clone. Shannon entropy was used to measure repertoire diversity, and the Gini coefficient was used to measure V-J evenness. A clonotype found in more than one individual was treated as public. Through fastp at Q25 and MiXCR, TCRdb rebuilt clones from the public reads, retaining in-frame beta chains. Entries are consolidated by CDR3 protein sequence, retaining the most common genes and DNA. The V and J calls come from TCRdb's annotation, not from the publication. For this sample the table gives about 430,000 distinct CDR3 sequences, of which approximately 15% were detected only once. Under 9% of the sample is in the top ten clones.

The germline V gene provides CDR1 SGDLS and CDR2 YYNGEE. The CDR3 spans 15 residues, from the cysteine through the phenylalanine. Left in the record is the CDR3 DNA by itself, 45 bases read in frame from the first base. V was cut back by 1 base and J by 8 bases, leaving a gap of 16 bases between them. This sample was included in a study of regulatory T cells in long-lasting Graves disease (dated by TCRdb to about 2021). Concerning the study at large: Newly diagnosed Graves' disease patients had taken antithyroid drugs for less than 3 months. Persistent Graves' disease patients were compared with newly diagnosed Graves' disease patients by peripheral blood TCR sequencing and RNA sequencing. The study was conducted in China and was registered as a clinical trial. TCR sequencing covered some 13 persistent and approximately 20 newly diagnosed Graves' disease patients, 33 samples in total.

The investigation overall reported the following: A larger number of public clonotypes was shared among persistent patients (about 2,700) than among newly diagnosed patients (approximately 1,000). Because the primary lesion, thyroid tissue, could not be accessed, the study looked at peripheral blood alone. TRBV28, TRBJ1-2 and TRBJ2-5 were preferentially used in persistent disease, while TRBV20-1 and TRBJ2-1 were favored in newly diagnosed disease. Sequencing and analysis were limited to the TCR beta chain. Persistent Graves' disease patients showed lower TCR Shannon entropy and fewer highly expanded clones than newly diagnosed patients, suggesting clonal expansion. The small sample size was acknowledged by the authors as a limitation that may reduce accuracy.

The label giving this sample's time point can be read as: newly diagnosed GD, antithyroid drugs for less than 3 months. For both TCR sequencing and RNA sequencing, RNA was extracted from PBMCs in TRIzol. The diagnosis of Graves' disease followed American Thyroid Association guidelines. The patients came from an endocrinology department in Xi'an, China. From each patient, around 9.3 milliliters of peripheral blood was collected into an EDTA anticoagulant tube. Ficoll Paque Plus density gradient separation was used to isolate PBMCs, and no further T cell sorting was performed. An Agilent 2100 Bioanalyzer and agarose gel were used to assess RNA quality, and a NanoDrop 2000 was used to measure RNA concentration. The same specimen was also included in a second study, on T cells in Graves' hyperthyroidism and ophthalmopathy. Per that second paper: Stable Graves' hyperthyroidism was defined as no progression to ophthalmopathy during 18 months of follow-up. Hyperthyroidism patients were aged 18 to 65 years and newly diagnosed, with disease duration of less than 2 months. Any patient with an uncontrolled infection, another autoimmune disease, pregnancy or lactation was excluded. Clinical symptoms, serum thyroxine and TRAb, thyroid ultrasound, and orbital computed tomography formed the basis for the diagnoses. The first round of RT-PCR for the TCR CDR3 was performed with the HTBI primer set and the Qiagen OneStep RT-PCR kit. Blood samples also contained most of the expanded thyroid clonotypes (frequency above 0.001), which suggests that blood repertoires may reflect thyroid immune responses. Ophthalmopathy was separated from stable hyperthyroidism by a 13 V-J signature model, with approximately 86% sensitivity and about 81% specificity obtained in cross-validation and 80%/75% obtained in testing. In validation, the model predicted progression to ophthalmopathy with around 71% sensitivity and less than 75% specificity, a median of approximately 6.5 months before onset. A discovery cohort of about a hundred patients, roughly 43 with Graves' ophthalmopathy and 55 to 60 with stable Graves' hyperthyroidism, was used to find distinguishing TCR V-J signatures. Whether ophthalmopathy could be predicted prospectively was tested in an independent validation cohort made up of roughly 20 hyperthyroidism patients plus 17 patients who later progressed to ophthalmopathy. The roughly 99 discovery patients were divided at random into training and test sets in a 7:3 ratio. In addition, the study compared T-cell repertoires in thyroid tissue and in blood from roughly 6 Graves' hyperthyroidism patients. After blood sampling, hyperthyroidism patients were treated with methimazole at a starting dose of 30 mg daily, and ophthalmopathy patients were treated with high-dose intravenous methylprednisolone. Libraries were constructed in a second round of multiplex PCR, after which size selection and purification were carried out. Sequencing of the libraries was done on an Illumina HiSeq2000 using paired-end 100 bp reads. Raw data were processed with SOAPnuke, discarding reads with adapters, uncalled bases, mean Phred below 15, or no exact constant-primer or identifier match. High-quality paired reads were merged with COPE v1.2.5, and unique nucleotide sequences were defined as clonotypes. Clonotypes were aligned to IMGT TRBV, TRBD and TRBJ reference segments using MiTCR v1.1. Analysis was restricted to V-J combinations with a frequency above 0.0001, which covered roughly 99% of repertoires. The TCS score was defined as F50 (clonal expansion) divided by E x V (chaos), with BLOSUM62-based TCRdist calculated between CDR3 peptides within each V-J. Welch's t-statistics and random forest reduced roughly 530 V-J features to about 12, which were used in a naive Bayes classifier (R e1071). Sample size was not statistically predetermined, and blinding of investigators to group allocation was not performed. The paper reports TCR Vbeta CDR3 sequencing of approximately 140 peripheral blood samples: fewer than 50 ophthalmopathy, 70 to 85 hyperthyroidism and around 17 progressor patients.

The specimen was peripheral blood mononuclear cells (PBMCs), collected at new diagnosis, from a patient treated with antithyroid drugs. This receptor was taken from a woman in her thirties or forties with Graves disease. Donor details come from another sample of the same person, matched by shared clones. The chain joins TRBV9 to TRBJ2-1; the D gene is possibly TRBD1, with 5 bases matching. The base sequence is TGTGCCAGCAGCGTAAGTCTTGGGGCAGATGATGAGCAGTTCTTC. Translated, it gives CASSVSLGADDEQFF. With the portions outside the CDR3 filled from the reference TRBV9 and TRBJ2-1 genes, the complete variable region becomes DSGVTQTPKHLITATGQRVTLRCSPRSGDLSVYWYQQSLDQGLQFLIQYYNGEERAKGNILERFSAQQFPDLHSELNLSSLELGDSALYFCASSVSLGADDEQFFGPGTRLTVL.